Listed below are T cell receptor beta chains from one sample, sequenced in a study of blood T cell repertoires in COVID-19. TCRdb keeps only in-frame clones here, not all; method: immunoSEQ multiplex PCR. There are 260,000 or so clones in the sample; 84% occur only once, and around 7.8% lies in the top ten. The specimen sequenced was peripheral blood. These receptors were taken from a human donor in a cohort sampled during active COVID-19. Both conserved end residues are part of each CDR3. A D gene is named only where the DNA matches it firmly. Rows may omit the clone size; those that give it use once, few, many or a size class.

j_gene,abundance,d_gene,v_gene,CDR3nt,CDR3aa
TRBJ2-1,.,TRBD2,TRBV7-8,TGTGCCAGCAGCTCTACGTCGGGACTAGCCGGGGATGAGCAGTTCTTC,CASSSTSGLAGDEQFF
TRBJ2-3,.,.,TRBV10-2,TGCGCCTTGGCGCCCGGTGGCAGGCGTTACACAGATACGCAGTATTTT,CALAPGGRRYTDTQYF
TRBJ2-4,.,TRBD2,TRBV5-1,TGCGCCAGCAGCCAGACTAGCGGGCGAGCCAAAAACATTCAGTACTTC,CASSQTSGRAKNIQYF
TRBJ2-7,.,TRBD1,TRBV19,TGTGCCAGTCGGGACAGCTACGAGCAGTACTTC,CASRDSYEQYF
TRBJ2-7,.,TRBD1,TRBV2,TGTGCCAGCAGGGGGACAGCCAGCGAGGACGAGCAGTACTTC,CASRGTASEDEQYF
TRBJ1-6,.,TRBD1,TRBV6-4,TGTGCCAGCAGGACGACAGGGCATAATTCACCCCTCCACTTT,CASRTTGHNSPLHF
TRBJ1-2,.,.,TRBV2,TGTGCCAGCAGTGGGGGGGGGCTAGGCTATGGCTACACCTTC,CASSGGGLGYGYTF
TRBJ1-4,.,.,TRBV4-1,TGCGCCAGCAGCCATGGGAGAAATGAAAAACTGTTTTTT,CASSHGRNEKLFF
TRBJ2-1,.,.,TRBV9,TGTGCCAGCAGCGTAACGCAGGGGAACAATGAGCAGTTCTTC,CASSVTQGNNEQFF
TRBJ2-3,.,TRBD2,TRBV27,TGTGCCAGCAGTTTATCGTTTAGACTAGCGGGGCTCACAGATACGCAGTATTTT,CASSLSFRLAGLTDTQYF
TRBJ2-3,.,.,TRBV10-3,TGTGCCATCAGATCAGACAGGCTCACAGATACGCAGTATTTT,CAIRSDRLTDTQYF
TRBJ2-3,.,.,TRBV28,TGTGCCAGCAGTTGGGGCATAGATACGCAGTATTTT,CASSWGIDTQYF
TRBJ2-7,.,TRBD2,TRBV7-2,TGTGCCAGCACCCTCCCGTTCGGGGGGAACTCCTACGAGCAGTACTTC,CASTLPFGGNSYEQYF
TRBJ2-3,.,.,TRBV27,TGTGCCAGCAGTTCACGGACAAGGCCTAGCACAGATACGCAGTATTTT,CASSSRTRPSTDTQYF
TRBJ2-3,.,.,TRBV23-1,TGCGCCAGCAGTCAATCTAATCGTCCACGCAGCGGGAGCACAGATACGCAGTATTTT,CASSQSNRPRSGSTDTQYF
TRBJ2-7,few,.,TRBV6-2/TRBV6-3,TGTGCCAGCAGCCAAGCCCGAACGGGCGAGCAGTACTTC,CASSQARTGEQYF
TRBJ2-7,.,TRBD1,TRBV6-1,TGTGCCAGCAGTGAGCCGGGACAGCTTGCCTACGAGCAGTACTTC,CASSEPGQLAYEQYF
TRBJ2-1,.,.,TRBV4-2,TGTGCCAGCAGCCAAGATTACCGGAGTGCCTACAATGAGCAGTTCTTC,CASSQDYRSAYNEQFF
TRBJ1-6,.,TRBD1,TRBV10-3,TGTGCCATCAGGGGGACAGGAAATTCACCCCTCCACTTT,CAIRGTGNSPLHF
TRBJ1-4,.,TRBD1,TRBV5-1,TGCGCCAGCAGCCTGGGGACAGGGTACAGGGATGAAAAACTGTTTTTT,CASSLGTGYRDEKLFF
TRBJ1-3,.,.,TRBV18,TGTGCCAGCTCACCGATTGCACAGTACGAAAACACCATATATTTT,CASSPIAQYENTIYF
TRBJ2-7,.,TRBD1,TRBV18,TGTGCCAGCTCGCCCGGGACAGGGGTCTTGAGCTCCTACGAGCAGTACTTC,CASSPGTGVLSSYEQYF
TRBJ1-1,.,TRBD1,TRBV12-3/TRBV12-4,TGTGCCAGCAACCAGGGGGTGAACACTGAAGCTTTCTTT,CASNQGVNTEAFF
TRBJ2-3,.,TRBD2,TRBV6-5,TGTGCCAGCAGTTACTCGTCAGCGGGAGGCACAGATACGCAGTATTTT,CASSYSSAGGTDTQYF
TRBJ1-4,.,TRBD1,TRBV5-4,TGTGCCAGCAGCCCCTCGGACAGGGATGGTGAAAAACTGTTTTTT,CASSPSDRDGEKLFF
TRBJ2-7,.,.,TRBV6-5,TGTGCCAGCAGGGGCTTTCATTCCTACGAGCAGTACTTC,CASRGFHSYEQYF
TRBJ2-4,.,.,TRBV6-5,TGTGCCAGCGGCGCCACAGGGCCCAAAAACATTCAGTACTTC,CASGATGPKNIQYF
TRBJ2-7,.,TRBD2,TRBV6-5,TGTGCCAGCAGGCGGGGGGCGGCCGAGCAGTACTTC,CASRRGAAEQYF
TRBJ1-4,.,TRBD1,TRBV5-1,TGCGCCAGCAGCTTGGACTCAGGGGGAACTAATGAAAAACTGTTTTTT,CASSLDSGGTNEKLFF
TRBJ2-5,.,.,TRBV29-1,TGCAGCGGCGCCAAAGAGACCCAGTACTTC,CSGAKETQYF
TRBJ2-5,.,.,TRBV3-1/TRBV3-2,TGTGCCAGCAGCCAAGATTGGATAGGGGGTGGGTCTGTTGAGACCCAGTACTTC,CASSQDWIGGGSVETQYF